Below, one T cell receptor (beta chain) is given with its context. The data are from a study of long-term antiretroviral therapy in people with HIV. From germline, CDR1 is SEHNR and CDR2 FQNEAQ (reference sequence). Trimming cost V 3 bases and J 1 base; bases outside gene matches: 0. This CDR3 is 14 amino acids long. Samples were assayed with immunoSEQ v3.0 at survey level. Profiled with immunoSEQ multiplex PCR; TCRdb holds only in-frame clones, not every one. The sample records tens of thousands of clones, around 80% being singletons. The source of this sequence is a young man with HIV. This specimen consisted of unsorted PBMCs, obtained 0.5 years after starting antiretroviral therapy. The rearrangement links TRBV7-9 to TRBJ1-3; TRBD1 aligns across 7 bases. CDR3 in amino acids: CASSLTGSGNTIYF. The CDR3 DNA reads as TGTGCCAGCAGCTTGACAGGGTCTGGAAACACCATATATTTT.